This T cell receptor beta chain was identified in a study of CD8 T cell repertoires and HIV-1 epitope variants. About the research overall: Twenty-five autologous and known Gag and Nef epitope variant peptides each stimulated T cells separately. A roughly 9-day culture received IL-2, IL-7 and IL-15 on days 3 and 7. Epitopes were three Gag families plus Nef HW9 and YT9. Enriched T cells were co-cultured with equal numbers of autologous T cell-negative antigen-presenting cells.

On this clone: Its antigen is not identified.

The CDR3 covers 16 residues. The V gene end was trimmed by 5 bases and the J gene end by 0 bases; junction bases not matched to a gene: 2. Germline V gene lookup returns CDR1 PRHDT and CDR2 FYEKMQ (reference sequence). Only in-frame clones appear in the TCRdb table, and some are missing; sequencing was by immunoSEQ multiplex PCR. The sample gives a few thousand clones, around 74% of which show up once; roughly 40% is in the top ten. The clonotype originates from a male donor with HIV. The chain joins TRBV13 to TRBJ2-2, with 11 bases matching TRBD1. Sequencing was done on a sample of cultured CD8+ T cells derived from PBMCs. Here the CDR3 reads CASSGGQGANTGELFF. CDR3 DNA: TGTGCCAGCAGCGGGGGACAGGGGGCGAACACCGGGGAGCTGTTTTTT.